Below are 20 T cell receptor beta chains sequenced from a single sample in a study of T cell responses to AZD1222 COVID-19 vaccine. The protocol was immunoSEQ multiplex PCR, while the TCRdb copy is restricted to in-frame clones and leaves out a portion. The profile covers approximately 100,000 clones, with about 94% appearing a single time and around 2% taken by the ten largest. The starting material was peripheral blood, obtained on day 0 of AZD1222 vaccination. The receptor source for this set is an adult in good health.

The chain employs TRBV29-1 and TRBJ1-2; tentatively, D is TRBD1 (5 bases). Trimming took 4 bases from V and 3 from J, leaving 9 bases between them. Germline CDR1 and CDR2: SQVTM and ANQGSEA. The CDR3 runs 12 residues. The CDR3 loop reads CSVGIGDYGYTF. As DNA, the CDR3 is TGCAGCGTTGGTATAGGGGACTATGGCTACACCTTC.

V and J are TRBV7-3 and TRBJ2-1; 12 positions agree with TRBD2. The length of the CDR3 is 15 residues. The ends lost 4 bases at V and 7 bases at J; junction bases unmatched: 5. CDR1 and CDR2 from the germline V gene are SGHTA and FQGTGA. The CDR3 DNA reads TGTGCCAGCAGCTACCCCACTAGCGGGAGGAATGAGCAGTTCTTC. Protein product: CASSYPTSGRNEQFF. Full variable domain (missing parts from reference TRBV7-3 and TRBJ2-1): GAGVSQTPSNKVTEKGKYVELRCDPISGHTALYWYRQSLGQGPEFLIYFQGTGAADDSGLPNDRFFAVRPEGSVSTLKIQRTERGDSAVYLCASSYPTSGRNEQFFGPGTRLTVL.

CDR3 amino acids: CASSLVGLVGRKNSPLHF. CDR3 in DNA: TGTGCCAGCAGCTTAGTCGGCCTTGTTGGGCGGAAGAATTCACCCCTCCACTTT. The V and J genes are TRBV11-3 and TRBJ1-6, with D uncertain. Germline values: CDR1 SGHNT, CDR2 YENEEA. V lost 1 base, J lost 7 bases, and 20 bases lay in between. The CDR3 loop spans 18 amino acids. The full variable domain, its missing parts supplied by reference TRBV11-3 and TRBJ1-6, is EAGVVQSPRYKIIEKKQPVAFWCNPISGHNTLYWYLQNLGQGPELLIRYENEEAVDDSQLPKDRFSAERLKGVDSTLKIQPAELGDSAVYLCASSLVGLVGRKNSPLHFGNGTRLTVT.

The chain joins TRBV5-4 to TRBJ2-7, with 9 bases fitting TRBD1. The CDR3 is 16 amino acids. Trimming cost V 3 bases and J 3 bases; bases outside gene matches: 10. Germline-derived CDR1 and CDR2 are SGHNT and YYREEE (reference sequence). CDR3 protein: CASSSGTGTGIYEQYF. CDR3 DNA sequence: TGTGCCAGCAGCTCCGGTACCGGGACAGGGATCTACGAGCAGTACTTC.

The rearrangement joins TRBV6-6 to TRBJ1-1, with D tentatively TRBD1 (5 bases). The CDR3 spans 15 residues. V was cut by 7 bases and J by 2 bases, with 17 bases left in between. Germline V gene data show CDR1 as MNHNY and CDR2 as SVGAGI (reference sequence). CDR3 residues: CASISSGTGNTEAFF. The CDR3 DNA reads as TGTGCCAGCATTTCTTCCGGGACGGGCAACACTGAAGCTTTCTTT.

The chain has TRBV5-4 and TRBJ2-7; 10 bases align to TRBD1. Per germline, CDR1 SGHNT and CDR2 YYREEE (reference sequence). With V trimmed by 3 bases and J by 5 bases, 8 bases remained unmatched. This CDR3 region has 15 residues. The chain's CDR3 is CASSSGTGVFNEQYF. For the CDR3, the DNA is TGTGCCAGCAGCTCGGGGACAGGGGTTTTCAACGAGCAGTACTTC.

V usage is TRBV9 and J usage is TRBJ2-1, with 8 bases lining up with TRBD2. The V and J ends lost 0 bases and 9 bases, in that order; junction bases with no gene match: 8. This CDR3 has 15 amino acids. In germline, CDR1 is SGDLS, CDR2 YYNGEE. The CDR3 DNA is TGTGCCAGCAGCGTAGACTCTAGCGGGCGTACTGAGCAGTTCTTC. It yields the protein CASSVDSSGRTEQFF.

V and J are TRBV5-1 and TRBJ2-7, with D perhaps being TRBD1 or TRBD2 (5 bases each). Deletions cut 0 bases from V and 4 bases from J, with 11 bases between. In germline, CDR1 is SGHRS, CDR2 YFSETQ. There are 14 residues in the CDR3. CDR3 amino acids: CASSLAGTVYEQYF. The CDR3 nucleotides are TGCGCCAGCAGCTTGGCTGGGACGGTATACGAGCAGTACTTC.

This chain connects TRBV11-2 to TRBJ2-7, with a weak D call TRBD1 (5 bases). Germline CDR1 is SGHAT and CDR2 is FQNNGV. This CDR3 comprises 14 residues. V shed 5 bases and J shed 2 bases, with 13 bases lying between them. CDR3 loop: CASSPRSGTYEQYF. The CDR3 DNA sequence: TGTGCCAGCAGCCCCCGTTCAGGGACCTACGAGCAGTACTTC.

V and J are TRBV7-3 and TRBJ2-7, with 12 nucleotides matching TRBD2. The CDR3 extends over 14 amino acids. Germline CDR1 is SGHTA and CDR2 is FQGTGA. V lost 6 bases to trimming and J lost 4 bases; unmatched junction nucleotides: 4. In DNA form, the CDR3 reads TGTGCCAGCAGTCCCGGGACTAGCGGGTACGAGCAGTACTTC. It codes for CASSPGTSGYEQYF.

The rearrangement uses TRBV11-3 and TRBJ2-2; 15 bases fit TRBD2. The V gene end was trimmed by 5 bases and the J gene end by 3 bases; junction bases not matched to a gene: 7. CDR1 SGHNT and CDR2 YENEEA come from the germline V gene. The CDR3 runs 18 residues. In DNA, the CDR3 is TGTGCCAGCAGCGACCAGGGACTAGCGGGGGGCTACACCGGGGAGCTGTTTTTT. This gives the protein CASSDQGLAGGYTGELFF.

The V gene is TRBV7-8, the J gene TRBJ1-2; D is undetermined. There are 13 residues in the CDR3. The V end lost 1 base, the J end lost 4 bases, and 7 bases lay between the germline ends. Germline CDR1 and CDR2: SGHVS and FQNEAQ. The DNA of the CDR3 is TGTGCCAGCAGCTTAGGAAAGGGCTATGGCTACACCTTC. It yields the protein CASSLGKGYGYTF.

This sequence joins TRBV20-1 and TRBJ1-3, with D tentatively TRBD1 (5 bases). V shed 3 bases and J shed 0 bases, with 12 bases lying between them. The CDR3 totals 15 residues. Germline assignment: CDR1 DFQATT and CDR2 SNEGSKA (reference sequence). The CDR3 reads CSASKDDSSGNTIYF. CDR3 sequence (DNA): TGCAGTGCTAGTAAAGACGACAGCTCTGGAAACACCATATATTTT.

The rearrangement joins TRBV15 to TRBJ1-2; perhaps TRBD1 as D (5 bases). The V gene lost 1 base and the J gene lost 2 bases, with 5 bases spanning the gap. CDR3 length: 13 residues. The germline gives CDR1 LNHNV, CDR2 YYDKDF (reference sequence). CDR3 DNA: TGTGCCACCAGCAGAGGACAGAACTATGGCTACACCTTC. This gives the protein CATSRGQNYGYTF.

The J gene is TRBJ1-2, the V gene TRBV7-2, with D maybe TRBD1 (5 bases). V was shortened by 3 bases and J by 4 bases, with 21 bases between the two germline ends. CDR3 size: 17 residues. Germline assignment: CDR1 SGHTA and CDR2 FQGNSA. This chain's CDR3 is CASSLSGSGARVYGYTF. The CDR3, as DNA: TGTGCCAGCAGCTTGTCGGGGAGTGGGGCTCGTGTCTATGGCTACACCTTC.

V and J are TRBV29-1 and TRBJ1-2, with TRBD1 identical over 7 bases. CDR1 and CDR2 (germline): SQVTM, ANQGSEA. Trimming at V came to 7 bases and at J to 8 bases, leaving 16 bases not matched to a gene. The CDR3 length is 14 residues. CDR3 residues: CSADRSDARGGYTF. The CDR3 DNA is TGCAGCGCGGACAGGTCTGATGCTAGGGGGGGCTACACCTTC. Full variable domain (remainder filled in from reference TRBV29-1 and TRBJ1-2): SAVISQKPSRDICQRGTSLTIQCQVDSQVTMMFWYRQQPGQSLTLIATANQGSEATYESGFVIDKFPISRPNLTFSTLTVSNMSPEDSSIYLCSADRSDARGGYTFGSGTRLTVV.

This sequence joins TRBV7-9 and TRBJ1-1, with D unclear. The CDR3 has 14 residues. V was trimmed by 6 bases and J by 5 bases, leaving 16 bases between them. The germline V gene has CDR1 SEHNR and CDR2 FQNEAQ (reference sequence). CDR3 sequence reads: CASRGDPTGTEAFF. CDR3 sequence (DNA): TGTGCCAGCAGAGGCGACCCTACTGGGACTGAAGCTTTCTTT.

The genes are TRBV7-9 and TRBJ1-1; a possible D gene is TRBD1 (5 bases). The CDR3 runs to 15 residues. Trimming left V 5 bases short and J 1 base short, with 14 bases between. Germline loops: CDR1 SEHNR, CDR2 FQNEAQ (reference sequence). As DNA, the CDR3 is TGTGCCAGCAGCCACCCTAACGGGGGGAACACTGAAGCTTTCTTT. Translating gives CASSHPNGGNTEAFF.

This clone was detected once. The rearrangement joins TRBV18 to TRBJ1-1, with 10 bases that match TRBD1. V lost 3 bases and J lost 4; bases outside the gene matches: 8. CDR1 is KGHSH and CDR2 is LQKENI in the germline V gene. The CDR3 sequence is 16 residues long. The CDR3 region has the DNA TGTGCCAGCTCACCCGGGACAGGGGTTGTTGGCACTGAAGCTTTCTTT. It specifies CASSPGTGVVGTEAFF.

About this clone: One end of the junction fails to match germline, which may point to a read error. The chain's CDR3 is CASSVTWNTEAFF. The CDR3 DNA reads as TGTGCCAGCAGCGTAACGTGGAACACTGAAGCTTTCTTT. The chain uses TRBV7-3 and TRBJ1-1; no definite D call. The CDR3 runs to 13 residues. CDR1 and CDR2 from the germline V gene are SGHTA and FQGTGA.